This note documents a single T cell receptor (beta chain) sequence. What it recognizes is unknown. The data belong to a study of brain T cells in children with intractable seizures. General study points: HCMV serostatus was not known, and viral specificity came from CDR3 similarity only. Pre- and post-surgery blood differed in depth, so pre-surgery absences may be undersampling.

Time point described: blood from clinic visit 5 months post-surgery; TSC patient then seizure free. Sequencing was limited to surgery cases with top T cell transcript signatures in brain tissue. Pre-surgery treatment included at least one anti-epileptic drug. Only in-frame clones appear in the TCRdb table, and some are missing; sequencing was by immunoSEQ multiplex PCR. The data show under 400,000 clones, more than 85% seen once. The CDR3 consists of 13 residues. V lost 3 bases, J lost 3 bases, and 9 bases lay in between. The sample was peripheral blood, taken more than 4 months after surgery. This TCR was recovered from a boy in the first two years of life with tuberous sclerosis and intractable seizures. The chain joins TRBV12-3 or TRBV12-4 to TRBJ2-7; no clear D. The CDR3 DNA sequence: TGTGCCAGCAGTTTCCGGGCCCGCTACGAGCAGTACTTC. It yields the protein CASSFRARYEQYF.